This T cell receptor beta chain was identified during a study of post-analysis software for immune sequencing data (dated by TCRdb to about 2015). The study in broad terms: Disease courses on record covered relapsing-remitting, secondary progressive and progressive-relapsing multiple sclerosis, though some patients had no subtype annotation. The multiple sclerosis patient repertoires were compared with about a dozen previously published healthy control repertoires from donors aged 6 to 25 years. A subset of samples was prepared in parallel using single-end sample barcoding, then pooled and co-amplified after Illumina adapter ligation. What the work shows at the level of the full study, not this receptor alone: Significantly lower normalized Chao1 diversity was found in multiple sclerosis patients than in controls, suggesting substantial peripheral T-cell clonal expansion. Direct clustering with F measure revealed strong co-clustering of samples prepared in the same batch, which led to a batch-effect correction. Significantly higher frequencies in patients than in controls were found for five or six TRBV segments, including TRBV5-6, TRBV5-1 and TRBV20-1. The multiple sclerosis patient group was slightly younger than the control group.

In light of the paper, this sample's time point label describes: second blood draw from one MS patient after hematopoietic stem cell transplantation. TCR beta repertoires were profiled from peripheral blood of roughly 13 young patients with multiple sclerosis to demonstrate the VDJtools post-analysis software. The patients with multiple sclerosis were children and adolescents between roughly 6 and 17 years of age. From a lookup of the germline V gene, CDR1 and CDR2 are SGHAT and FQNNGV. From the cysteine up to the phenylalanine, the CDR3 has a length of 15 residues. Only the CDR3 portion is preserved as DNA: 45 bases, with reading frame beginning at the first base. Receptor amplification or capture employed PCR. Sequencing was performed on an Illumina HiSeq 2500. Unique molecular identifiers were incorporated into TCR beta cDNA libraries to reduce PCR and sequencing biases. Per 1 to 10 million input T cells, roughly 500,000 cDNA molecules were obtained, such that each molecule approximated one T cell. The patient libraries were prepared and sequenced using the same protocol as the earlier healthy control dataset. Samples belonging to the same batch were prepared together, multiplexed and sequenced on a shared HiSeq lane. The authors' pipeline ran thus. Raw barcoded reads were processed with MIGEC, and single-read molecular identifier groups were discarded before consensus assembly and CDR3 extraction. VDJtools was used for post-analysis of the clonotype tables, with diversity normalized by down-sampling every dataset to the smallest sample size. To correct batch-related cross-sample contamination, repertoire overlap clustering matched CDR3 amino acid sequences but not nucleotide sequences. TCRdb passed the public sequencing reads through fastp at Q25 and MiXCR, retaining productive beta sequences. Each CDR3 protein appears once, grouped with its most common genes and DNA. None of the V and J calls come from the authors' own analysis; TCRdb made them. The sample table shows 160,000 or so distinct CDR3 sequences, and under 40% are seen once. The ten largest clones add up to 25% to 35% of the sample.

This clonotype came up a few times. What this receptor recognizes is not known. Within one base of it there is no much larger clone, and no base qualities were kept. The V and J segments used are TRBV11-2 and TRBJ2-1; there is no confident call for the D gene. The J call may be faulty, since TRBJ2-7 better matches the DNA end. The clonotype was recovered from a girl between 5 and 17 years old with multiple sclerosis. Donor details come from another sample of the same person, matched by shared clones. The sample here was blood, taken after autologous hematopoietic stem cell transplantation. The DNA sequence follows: TGTGCCAGCAGCTTAGAGCAGAGCTCCTACAATGAGCAGTACTTC. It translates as CASSLEQSSYNEQYF.